One T cell receptor beta chain is described in this entry. This record comes from a study of blood T cell repertoires in COVID-19. In the study overall: Specimens from acute and convalescent COVID-19 originated in the United States, Italy and Spain.

Recruitment covered 20 to 25 US areas and drew participants whose ages spanned roughly 18 to 95 years. The CDR3 consists of 14 residues. Trimming left V 4 bases short and J 7 bases short, with 19 bases between. Germline V CDR1 and CDR2: GTSNPN, SVGIG (reference sequence). Clones were read by immunoSEQ multiplex PCR, and TCRdb kept only the in-frame ones, dropping some. The table has some 200,000 clones, about 84% seen once. The sequence derives from a woman between 35 and 50 years old with acute COVID-19. Material for sequencing was PBMCs or T cells enriched from blood (not recorded which). The chain uses TRBV30 and TRBJ1-2; D is undetermined. The CDR3 is CAWTSRVSSSGYTF. The CDR3 DNA is TGTGCCTGGACCAGCCGGGTCTCTTCTTCTGGCTACACCTTC.